Shown below are 20 T cell receptor beta chains from a single sample sequenced in a study of cytomegalovirus exposure and HLA in healthy donors. A multiplex PCR was run with 60 Vbeta primers and 13 Jbeta primers. Clones were sequenced by immunoSEQ multiplex PCR, and TCRdb holds only the in-frame ones, with some missing. The table records roughly 200,000 clones, 80% of them present only once. The sample taken for sequencing was PBMCs. These receptors all stem from a boy between 10 and 17 years old in good health and CMV-seronegative.

V is TRBV6-1 and J is TRBJ2-2, with 12 nucleotides matching TRBD2. CDR1 is MNHNS and CDR2 is SASEGT in the germline V gene. CDR3 length equals 15 residues. The V and J ends lost 6 bases and 3 bases, in that order; junction bases with no gene match: 2. The CDR3 sequence: CASRSSGGDTGELFF. The CDR3 DNA reads TGTGCCAGCAGGTCTAGCGGGGGGGACACCGGGGAGCTGTTTTTT.

The chain links TRBV5-6 to TRBJ2-5; 7 bases line up with TRBD1. Germline loops: CDR1 SGHDT, CDR2 YYEEEE. The CDR3 is made up of 14 amino acids. Trimming removed 4 bases from V and 5 bases from J; junction bases left unmatched: 8. The CDR3 DNA sequence: TGTGCCAGCAGCCGAGACAGGGTCGGCGAGACCCAGTACTTC. Residues: CASSRDRVGETQYF.

This clone turned up a few times. The genes are TRBV7-9 and TRBJ1-5; no clear D. Germline values: CDR1 SEHNR, CDR2 FQNEAQ (reference sequence). Trimming removed 5 bases from V and 6 bases from J, with 11 bases in between. The CDR3 spans 13 residues. The CDR3 protein is CASSPTSGQPQHF. The CDR3 DNA follows: TGTGCCAGCAGCCCAACTTCAGGTCAGCCCCAGCATTTT. The variable domain in full, completed from reference TRBV7-9 and TRBJ1-5, reads DTGVSQNPRHKITKRGQNVTFRCDPISEHNRLYWYRQTLGQGPEFLTYFQNEAQLEKSRLLSDRFSAERPKGSFSTLEIQRTEQGDSAMYLCASSPTSGQPQHFGDGTRLSIL.

This chain links TRBV5-1 with TRBJ2-2; D perhaps matches TRBD1 (7 bases). The CDR3 is 15 amino acids. The V end was cut by 1 base, the J end by 5 bases, with 12 bases between. Germline V gives CDR1 SGHRS, CDR2 YFSETQ. DNA for the CDR3: TGCGCCAGCAGCTTGTCCCCAGGGGGGACCGGGGAGCTGTTTTTT. Translated, it gives CASSLSPGGTGELFF.

A single count supports this clone. The chain combines TRBV25-1 with TRBJ1-1, with 9 bases identical to TRBD1. V trimming: 4 bases; J trimming: 3 bases; junction bases outside the gene matches: 6. The CDR3 length is 15 residues. Per germline, CDR1 MGHDK and CDR2 SYGVNS. The CDR3 is CASSGSWTGDTEAFF. CDR3 DNA sequence: TGTGCCAGCAGTGGATCATGGACAGGGGACACTGAAGCTTTCTTT.

The J gene is TRBJ2-5, the V gene TRBV18, with 7 bases identical to TRBD1. Unmatched junction bases numbered 17, after V lost 0 bases and J lost 4 bases. The length of the CDR3 is 19 residues. The germline CDR1 and CDR2 sequences are KGHSH and LQKENI. This CDR3 reads CASSPPGTVETGYLETQYF. For the CDR3, the DNA is TGTGCCAGCTCACCACCAGGCACCGTCGAGACAGGGTATCTAGAGACCCAGTACTTC.

The chain is built from TRBV4-1 and TRBJ2-7; the D gene is possibly TRBD2 (7 bases). CDR3 length equals 13 residues. The V end was cut by 3 bases, the J end by 5 bases, with 11 bases between. Germline-derived CDR1 and CDR2 are MGHRA and YSYEKL. In DNA form, the CDR3 reads TGCGCCAGCAGCCATAGGGGGGGGAACGAGCAGTACTTC. It specifies CASSHRGGNEQYF.

This clone was found a few times. V usage is TRBV4-1 and J usage is TRBJ1-2, with 7 bases matching TRBD1. Losses at the gene ends were 4 bases for V and 5 bases for J; bases not matched to a gene: 16. Germline-derived CDR1 and CDR2 are MGHRA and YSYEKL. The CDR3 loop spans 17 amino acids. CDR3 DNA: TGCGCCAGCAGCCTAAGAACCGGGACAGCGCGGGGATATGGCTACACCTTC. Amino acid sequence: CASSLRTGTARGYGYTF.

Worth noting for this clone: Other DNA sequences within the sample encode an identical CDR3. The gene calls are TRBV9 and TRBJ2-2, with 11 bases identical to TRBD2. This CDR3 region has 15 residues. Germline V gene lookup returns CDR1 SGDLS and CDR2 YYNGEE. The V and J ends lost 0 bases and 5 bases, in that order; junction bases with no gene match: 0. CDR3 bases: TGTGCCAGCAGCGTAGGACTAGCGGGAACCGGGGAGCTGTTTTTT. As protein: CASSVGLAGTGELFF.

This rearrangement joins TRBV19 to TRBJ1-2; unclear D gene. This CDR3 has 12 amino acids. Trimming pared 3 bases from V and 7 bases from J, leaving 9 bases between. CDR1 and CDR2 (germline): LNHDA, SQIVND (reference sequence). The CDR3, as DNA: TGTGCCAGTAGTATGTCTCGGGGTGGCTACACCTTC. Its protein product is CASSMSRGGYTF. Complete variable domain (other parts from reference TRBV19 and TRBJ1-2): DGGITQSPKYLFRKEGQNVTLSCEQNLNHDAMYWYRQDPGQGLRLIYYSQIVNDFQKGDIAEGYSVSREKKESFPLTVTSAQKNPTAFYLCASSMSRGGYTFGSGTRLTVV.

The chain combines TRBV6-5 with TRBJ1-6; D call uncertain. Per germline, CDR1 MNHEY and CDR2 SVGAGI. CDR3 length equals 15 residues. Trimming cost V 2 bases and J 6 bases, with 11 bases left between them. This CDR3 is CASSYGGPINSPLHF. As DNA, the CDR3 is TGTGCCAGCAGTTACGGTGGGCCTATTAATTCACCCCTCCACTTT.

This clone was seen a few times. V gene TRBV6-1 combines with J gene TRBJ2-7; tentative D call: TRBD2 (6 bases). CDR1 is MNHNS and CDR2 is SASEGT in the germline V gene. This CDR3 region has 16 residues. V lost 0 bases, J lost 5 bases, and 17 bases lay in between. CDR3 DNA sequence: TGTGCCAGCAGTGAAGCGTCGGGGACTTCCCACCACGAGCAGTACTTC. The encoded protein is CASSEASGTSHHEQYF.

The chain employs TRBV12-5 and TRBJ2-1; 7 bases are shared with TRBD2. The CDR3 is 14 amino acids. Germline values: CDR1 LGHNT, CDR2 FRNRAP. The ends lost 2 bases at V and 8 bases at J; junction bases unmatched: 6. The CDR3 protein is CASGLPPGGDEQFF. CDR3 DNA: TGTGCTAGTGGTTTGCCACCGGGAGGCGATGAGCAGTTCTTC.

Only a few counts were recorded for this clone. Other nucleotide sequences in the sample specify the same CDR3. This chain links TRBV9 with TRBJ1-5; D unclear. The CDR3 is made up of 13 amino acids. Trimming took 2 bases from V and 5 from J, leaving 8 bases between them. Germline V gives CDR1 SGDLS, CDR2 YYNGEE. The CDR3 DNA sequence: TGTGCCAGCAGCGTTGCGCCCGATCAGCCCCAGCATTTT. Translated, it gives CASSVAPDQPQHF.

The V call is TRBV5-1, the J call TRBJ2-5; the D is unclear. From germline, CDR1 is SGHRS and CDR2 YFSETQ. V was trimmed by 6 bases and J by 1 base, leaving 16 bases between them. CDR3 length: 15 residues. This CDR3 is CASTSSPGPQETQYF. For the CDR3, the DNA is TGCGCCAGCACTTCCTCTCCAGGCCCCCAAGAGACCCAGTACTTC.

The chain joins TRBV27 to TRBJ1-1; D not certain. Germline CDR1 is MNHEY and CDR2 is SMNVEV (reference sequence). The V gene lost 4 bases and the J gene lost 3 bases, with 12 bases spanning the gap. The CDR3 covers 14 residues. CDR3 region: CASSSRLFHTEAFF. The CDR3 bases are TGTGCCAGCAGTTCTCGACTTTTCCACACTGAAGCTTTCTTT.

The chain links TRBV11-2 to TRBJ1-6; D is uncertain. The CDR3 runs to 14 residues. V was cut by 2 bases and J by 10 bases, with 12 bases left in between. Germline CDR1 SGHAT, CDR2 FQNNGV. In DNA form, the CDR3 reads TGTGCCAGCAGCTTAACAGTGGGAGAGTCACCCCTCCACTTT. Protein product: CASSLTVGESPLHF.

The V and J genes are TRBV6-1 and TRBJ2-2; 7 bases agree with TRBD2. The J segment lost 5 bases and the V segment lost 1 base, leaving 7 bases of the junction unmatched. The CDR3 has 16 residues. CDR1 MNHNS and CDR2 SASEGT come from the germline V gene. The CDR3 region is CASSEVVGGGTGELFF. The DNA of the CDR3 is TGTGCCAGCAGTGAAGTTGTTGGCGGGGGAACCGGGGAGCTGTTTTTT.

This clone appeared a few times. The rearrangement uses TRBV7-9 and TRBJ1-1; D is uncertain. The CDR3 sequence is 14 residues long. The V gene lost 10 bases and the J gene lost 0 bases, with 15 bases spanning the gap. Per germline, CDR1 SEHNR and CDR2 FQNEAQ (reference sequence). In nucleotides, the CDR3 is TGTGCCACTGTCTGGGAGGTATTGAACACTGAAGCTTTCTTT. This codes for CATVWEVLNTEAFF.

The rearrangement uses TRBV7-9 and TRBJ2-7; 13 bases are a match to TRBD2. The CDR3 has 17 amino acids. The junction had 5 bases not matched to a gene; V was cut back by 1 base and J by 2 bases. The V gene's germline CDR1 is SEHNR and CDR2 FQNEAQ (reference sequence). The CDR3 nucleotides read TGTGCCAGCAGCTTAGGACTAGCGGGGGGTTCCCCCTACGAGCAGTACTTC. Translated, it gives CASSLGLAGGSPYEQYF.